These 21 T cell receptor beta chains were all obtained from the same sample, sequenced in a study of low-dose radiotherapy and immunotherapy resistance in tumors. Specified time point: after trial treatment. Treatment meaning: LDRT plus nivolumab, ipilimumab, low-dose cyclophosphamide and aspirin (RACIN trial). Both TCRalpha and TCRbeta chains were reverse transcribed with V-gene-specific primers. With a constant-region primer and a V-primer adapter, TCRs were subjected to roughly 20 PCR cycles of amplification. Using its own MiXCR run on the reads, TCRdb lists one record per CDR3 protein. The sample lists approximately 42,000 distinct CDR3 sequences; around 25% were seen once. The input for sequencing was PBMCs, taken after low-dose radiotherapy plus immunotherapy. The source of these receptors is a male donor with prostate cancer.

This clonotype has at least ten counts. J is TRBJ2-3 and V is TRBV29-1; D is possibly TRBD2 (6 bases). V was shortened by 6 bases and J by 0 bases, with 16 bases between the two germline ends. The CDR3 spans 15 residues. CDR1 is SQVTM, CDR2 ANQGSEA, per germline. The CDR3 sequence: CSVRDSGTSTDTQYF. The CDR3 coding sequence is TGCAGCGTGAGAGACTCAGGGACTAGCACAGATACGCAGTATTTT.

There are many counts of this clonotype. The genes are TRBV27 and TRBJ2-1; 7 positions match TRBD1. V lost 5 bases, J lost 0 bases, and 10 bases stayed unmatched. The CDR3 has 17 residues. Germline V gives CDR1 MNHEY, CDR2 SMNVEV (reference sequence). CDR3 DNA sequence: TGTGCCAGCAGTCTAAAACTCCCAGGGGGCTCCTACAATGAGCAGTTCTTC. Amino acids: CASSLKLPGGSYNEQFF.

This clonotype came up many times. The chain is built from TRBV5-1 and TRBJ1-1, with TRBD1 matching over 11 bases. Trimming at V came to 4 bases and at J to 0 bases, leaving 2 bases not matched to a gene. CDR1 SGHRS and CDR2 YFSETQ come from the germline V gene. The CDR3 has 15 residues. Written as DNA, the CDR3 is TGCGCCAGCAGCCGGGACAGGGGGATGAACACTGAAGCTTTCTTT. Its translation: CASSRDRGMNTEAFF.

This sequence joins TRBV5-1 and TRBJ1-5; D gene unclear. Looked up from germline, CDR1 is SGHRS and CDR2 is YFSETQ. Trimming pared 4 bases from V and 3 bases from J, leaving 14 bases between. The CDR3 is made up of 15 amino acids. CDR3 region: CASSVGDQNNQPQHF. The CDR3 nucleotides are TGCGCCAGCAGCGTGGGAGATCAGAACAATCAGCCCCAGCATTTT. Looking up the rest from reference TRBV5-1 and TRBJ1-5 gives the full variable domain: KAGVTQTPRYLIKTRGQQVTLSCSPISGHRSVSWYQQTPGQGLQFLFEYFSETQRNKGNFPGRFSGRQFSNSRSEMNVSTLELGDSALYLCASSVGDQNNQPQHFGDGTRLSIL.

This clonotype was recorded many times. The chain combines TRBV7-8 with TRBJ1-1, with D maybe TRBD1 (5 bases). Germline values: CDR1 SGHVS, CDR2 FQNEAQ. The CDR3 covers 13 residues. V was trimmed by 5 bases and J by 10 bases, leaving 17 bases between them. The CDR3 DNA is TGTGCCAGCAGCCACGCCGGGACTGTCGGAGCTTTCTTT. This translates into CASSHAGTVGAFF.

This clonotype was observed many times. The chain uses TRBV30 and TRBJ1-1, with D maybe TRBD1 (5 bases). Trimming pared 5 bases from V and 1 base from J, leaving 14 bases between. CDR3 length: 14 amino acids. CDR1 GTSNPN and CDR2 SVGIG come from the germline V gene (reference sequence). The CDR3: CAWCTGTENTEAFF. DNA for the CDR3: TGTGCCTGGTGCACCGGGACGGAGAACACTGAAGCTTTCTTT.

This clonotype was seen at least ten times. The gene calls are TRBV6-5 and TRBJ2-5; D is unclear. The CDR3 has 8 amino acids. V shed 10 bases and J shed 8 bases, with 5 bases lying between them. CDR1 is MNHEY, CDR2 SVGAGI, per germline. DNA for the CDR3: TGTGCCACTAGTACCCAGTACTTC. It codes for CATSTQYF.

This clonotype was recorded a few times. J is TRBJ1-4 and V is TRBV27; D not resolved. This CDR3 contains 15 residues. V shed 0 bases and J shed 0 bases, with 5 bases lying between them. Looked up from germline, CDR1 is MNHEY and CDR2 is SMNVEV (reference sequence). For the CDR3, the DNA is TGTGCCAGCAGTTTATCAAGGACAACTAATGAAAAACTGTTTTTT. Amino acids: CASSLSRTTNEKLFF.

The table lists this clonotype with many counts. The CDR3: CASSDPRGGARGAFF. In DNA, the CDR3 is TGTGCCAGCAGTGACCCCCGCGGGGGAGCGAGGGGAGCTTTCTTT. The chain has TRBV25-1 and TRBJ1-1; tentative D call: TRBD1 (5 bases). The CDR3 contains 15 residues. V was shortened by 3 bases and J by 10 bases, with 21 bases between the two germline ends. Germline CDR1 reads MGHDK; CDR2 reads SYGVNS.

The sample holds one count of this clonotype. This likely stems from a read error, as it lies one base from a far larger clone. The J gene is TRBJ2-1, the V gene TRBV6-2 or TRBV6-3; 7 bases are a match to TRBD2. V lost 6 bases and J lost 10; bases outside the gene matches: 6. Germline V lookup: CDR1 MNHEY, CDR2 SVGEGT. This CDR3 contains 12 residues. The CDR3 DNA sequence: TGTGCCAGCAGCCGACTAGCCTACGAGCAGTTCTTC. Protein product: CASSRLAYEQFF.

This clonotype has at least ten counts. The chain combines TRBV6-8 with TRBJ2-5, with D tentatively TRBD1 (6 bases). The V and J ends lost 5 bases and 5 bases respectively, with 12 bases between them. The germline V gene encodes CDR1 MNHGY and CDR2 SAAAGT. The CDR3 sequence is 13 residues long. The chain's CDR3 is CASSTGTGETQYF. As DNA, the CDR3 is TGTGCCAGCAGTACAGGGACGGGGGAGACCCAGTACTTC.

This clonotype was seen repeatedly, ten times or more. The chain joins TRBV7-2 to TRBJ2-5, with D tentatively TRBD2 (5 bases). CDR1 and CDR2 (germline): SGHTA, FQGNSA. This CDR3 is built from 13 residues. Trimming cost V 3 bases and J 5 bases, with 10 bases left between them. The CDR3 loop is CASSLAGSETQYF. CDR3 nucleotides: TGTGCCAGCAGCTTGGCGGGTTCTGAGACCCAGTACTTC.

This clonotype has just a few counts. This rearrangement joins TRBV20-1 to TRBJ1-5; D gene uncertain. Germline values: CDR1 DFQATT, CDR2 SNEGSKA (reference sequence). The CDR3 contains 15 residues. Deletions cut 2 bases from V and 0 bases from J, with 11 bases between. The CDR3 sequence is CSARPGSYSNQPQHF. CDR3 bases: TGCAGTGCTAGACCGGGATCTTATAGCAATCAGCCCCAGCATTTT.

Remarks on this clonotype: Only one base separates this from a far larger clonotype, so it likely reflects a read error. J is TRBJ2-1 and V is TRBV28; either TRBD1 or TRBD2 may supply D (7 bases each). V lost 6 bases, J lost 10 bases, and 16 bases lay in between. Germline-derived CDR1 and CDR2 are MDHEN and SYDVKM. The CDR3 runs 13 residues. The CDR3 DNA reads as TGTGCCAGCAGGGGAGGGGGCGTCGGCGAGCAGTTCTTC. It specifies CASRGGGVGEQFF.

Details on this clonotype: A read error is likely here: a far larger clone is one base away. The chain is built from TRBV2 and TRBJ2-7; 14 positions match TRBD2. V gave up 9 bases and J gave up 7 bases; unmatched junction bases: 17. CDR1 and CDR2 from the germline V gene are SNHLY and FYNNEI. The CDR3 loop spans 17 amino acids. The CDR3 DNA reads TGTGCCAGTACCGGGACTAGCGGGGGCAGCTCCTACAATGAGCAGTACTTC. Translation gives CASTGTSGGSSYNEQYF.

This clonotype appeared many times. DNA of the CDR3: TGTGCCAGTAGACCGGGGGCGACGGGCAATCAGCCCCAGCATTTT. This codes for CASRPGATGNQPQHF. This chain uses TRBV19 with TRBJ1-5, with D perhaps TRBD1 (6 bases). V dropped 6 bases and J dropped 2 bases, with 14 bases sitting between them. This CDR3 comprises 15 residues. Germline V CDR1 and CDR2: LNHDA, SQIVND (reference sequence).

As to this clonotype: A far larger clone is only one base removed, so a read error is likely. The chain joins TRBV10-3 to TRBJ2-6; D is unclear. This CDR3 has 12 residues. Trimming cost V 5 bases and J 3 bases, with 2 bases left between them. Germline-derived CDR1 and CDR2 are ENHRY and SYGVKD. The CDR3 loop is CAISYGANVLTF. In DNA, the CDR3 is TGTGCCATCAGTTATGGGGCCAACGTCCTGACTTTC.

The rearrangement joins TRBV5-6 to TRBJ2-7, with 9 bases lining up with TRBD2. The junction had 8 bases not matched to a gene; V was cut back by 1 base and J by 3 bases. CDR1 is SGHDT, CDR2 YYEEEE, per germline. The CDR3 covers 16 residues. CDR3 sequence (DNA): TGTGCCAGCAGCTTGTTCGGGAGTAGCGGGAGCTACGAGCAGTACTTC. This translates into CASSLFGSSGSYEQYF.

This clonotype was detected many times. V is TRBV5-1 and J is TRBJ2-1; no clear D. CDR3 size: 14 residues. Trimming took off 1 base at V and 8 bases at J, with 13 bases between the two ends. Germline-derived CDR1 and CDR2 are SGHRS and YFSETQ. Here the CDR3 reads CASSLFGDLYEQFF. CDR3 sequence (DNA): TGCGCCAGCAGCTTGTTCGGCGATTTATATGAGCAGTTCTTC.

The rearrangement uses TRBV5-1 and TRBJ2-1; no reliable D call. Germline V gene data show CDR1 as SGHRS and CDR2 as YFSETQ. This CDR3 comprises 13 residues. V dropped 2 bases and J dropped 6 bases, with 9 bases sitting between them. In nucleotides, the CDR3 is TGCGCCAGCAGCTTAGGGCAGGCCAATGAGCAGTTCTTC. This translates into CASSLGQANEQFF.

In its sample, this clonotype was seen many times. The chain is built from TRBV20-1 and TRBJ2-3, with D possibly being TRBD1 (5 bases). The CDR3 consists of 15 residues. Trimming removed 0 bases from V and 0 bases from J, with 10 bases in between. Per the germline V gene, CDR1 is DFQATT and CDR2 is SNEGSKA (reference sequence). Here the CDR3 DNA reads TGCAGTGCTAGAGATACAGGCCAGAGCACAGATACGCAGTATTTT. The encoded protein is CSARDTGQSTDTQYF.